Listed below are T cell receptor beta chains from one sample, sequenced in a study of blood T cell repertoires in COVID-19. Generated by immunoSEQ multiplex PCR, the TCRdb table keeps only in-frame clones and is missing some. The table shows hundreds of thousands of clones, with about 89% occurring only once. The source material was PBMCs or T cells enriched from blood (not recorded which). The receptors come from a woman in her 40s who had recovered from COVID-19. CDR3s include the opening cysteine and the closing phenylalanine or tryptophan. Not all rows give a size; the values are once, few, many and, for expanded clones, a class.

TRBJ2-1	TRBV6-5	.	CASSYRDRAYNEQFF
TRBJ1-2	TRBV10-3	.	CAITELPTGANYGYTF
TRBJ1-1	TRBV5-1	.	CASREGGPGTEAFF
TRBJ1-2	TRBV29-1	.	CSVPGIEDYGYTF
TRBJ2-7	TRBV6-5	few	CASSSLAVPYEQYF
TRBJ2-1	TRBV3-1/TRBV3-2	.	CASSPAGYGEQFF
TRBJ1-2	TRBV28	.	CASTPISSDREDYGYTF
TRBJ1-2	TRBV21-1	.	CASSKGRVGGLCDGYTF
TRBJ2-2	TRBV5-1	.	CASRIRPDDHTGELFF
TRBJ1-2	TRBV11-3	.	CASSLEGGRGYTF
TRBJ2-7	TRBV24-1	.	CATSHPETGVDEQYF
TRBJ1-4	TRBV30	.	CAWSVGQALGEKLFF
TRBJ1-1	TRBV5-5	few	CASSSPGGVRTEAFF
TRBJ2-2	TRBV2	.	CASSENRQGVNTGELFF
TRBJ1-1	TRBV28	.	CASSWQGGAFF
TRBJ2-5	TRBV19	once	CASSMWSGAETQYF
TRBJ1-4	TRBV4-2	.	CASSPASGQGNEKLFF
TRBJ2-1	TRBV28	.	CASSFGQFTYNEQFF
TRBJ1-2	TRBV7-3	.	CASSTTGTGIYGYTF
TRBJ1-1	TRBV7-9	.	CASSLIGQLVNTEAFF
TRBJ2-5	TRBV2	.	CASSEGTAFYQETQYF
TRBJ1-2	TRBV28	.	CASSSGTPRPGYTF
TRBJ1-1	TRBV29-1	.	CSVEVRRGNTEAFF
TRBJ2-7	TRBV4-3	.	CASSQDTGGGYEQYF
TRBJ2-4	TRBV18	.	CASSTGTQNIQYF
TRBJ2-2	TRBV4-3	.	CASSQEGFLTGSNTGELFF
TRBJ1-1	TRBV7-3	.	CASSWTGESTEAFF
TRBJ2-2	TRBV9	.	CASSVSGIQDTGELFF
TRBJ1-6	TRBV4-3	.	CASSQGTAVNSPLHF
TRBJ1-1	TRBV10-3	.	CAISESRGQGEAFF
TRBJ1-2	TRBV5-1	.	CASSLGPSSGVSNYGYTF
TRBJ1-5	TRBV7-2	.	CASSAQGIQPQHF
TRBJ1-1	TRBV20-1	.	CSAYDNPEAFF
TRBJ2-7	TRBV15	.	CATSRDLWDSYEQYF
TRBJ2-7	TRBV5-6	few	CASSETGQGFEQYF
TRBJ2-1	TRBV11-3	.	CASSLVLAGGGNEQFF
TRBJ2-2	TRBV24-1	.	CATSDTSGTGPTGELFF
TRBJ2-2	TRBV25-1	.	CASSSSGRGTGELFF
TRBJ1-1	TRBV5-5	.	CASSSRDRAPEAFF
TRBJ2-3	TRBV24-1	.	CATRRTLEGDTQYF
TRBJ1-2	TRBV14	.	CASSQVGAGHYGYTF